This T cell receptor beta chain was captured by sequencing in a study of Ad26.COV2.S vaccination and SARS-CoV-2 variants (dated by TCRdb to the early 2020s). For context, the study as a whole: Donors in the vaccine arm were drawn from COV1001, a phase I-IIa trial of Ad26.COV2.S in healthy adults that was multicentre, randomized, double-blind and placebo-controlled. Ad26.COV2.S was given intramuscularly at 5x10^10 or 1x10^11 viral particles, as a single shot or as two shots 56 days apart. TCRbeta repertoire sequencing was used to assess the specificity and breadth of SARS-CoV-2-reactive T cell receptors after Ad26.COV2.S vaccination. A total of around 32 samples were included in the TCR-sequenced set, comprising around 20 Ad26.COV2.S vaccine recipients, 5 placebo recipients and 8 SARS-CoV-2 convalescent individuals. Trial participants were randomized into five groups of five, in which low-dose or high-dose Ad26.COV2.S was given once or twice, or placebo was given on both occasions. Blinding of investigators to trial group allocation was maintained during experiments and outcome assessment. Overall results and qualifications from the work: After vaccination, spike-specific CD8+ and CD4+ T cell responses were reported to show substantial breadth. Compared with placebo recipients, Ad26.COV2.S recipients showed higher spike-specific TCR breadth (P = 0.0014). Vaccine and placebo recipients had similar non-spike TCR breadth, a finding consistent with the vaccine containing only spike. The study lacked the statistical power to compare responses across vaccine doses or regimens. It was noted by the authors that total T cell responses may have been underestimated by the TCR breadth and depth analyses.

The germline ends are 12 bases apart after V is trimmed by 3 bases and J by 0 bases. For CDR1 and CDR2, the germline V gene lists SGHAT and FQNNGV. From cysteine to phenylalanine, the CDR3 is 16 amino acids long. Only the CDR3 part of the read is kept: 48 bases, read in frame from the first base. Note on this clone: Its antigen is still unknown. No much larger clone exists at a distance of one base, and base qualities are not known.

TCRbeta CDR3 regions were sequenced with the immunoSEQ Assay. After extraction, genomic DNA underwent amplification by bias-controlled multiplex PCR, followed by high-throughput sequencing. As for the original processing: To quantify the absolute abundance of each unique TCRbeta CDR3 region, sequences were collapsed and filtered. T cell fraction was estimated by normalizing TCRbeta template counts to usable DNA, with usable DNA measured through amplification of reference genes found in all nucleated cells. Repertoire TCRs were annotated as SARS-CoV-2-specific by exact matching of V gene, CDR3 amino acid sequence and J gene to a known reactive TCR set. The reference SARS-CoV-2 TCR set was derived from MIRA and filtered for enrichment in COVID-19-positive ImmuneCODE repertoires, a step that removed public or cross-reactive TCRs. Using the MIRA antigens, annotated TCRs were further analysed by specific ORF or by position within an ORF. Breadth was defined as the number of annotated unique rearrangements divided by the total number of unique productive rearrangements, and depth was defined as the summed frequency of the annotated unique rearrangements. TCR breadth was compared between groups using two-sided Wilcoxon rank-sum tests. Held by TCRdb, this immuneACCESS table contains in-frame sequences only and omits some clones. Under half of the omission traces to an unresolved V gene where checked; the cause of the rest is unknown. The D gene and trimming were derived from the DNA, and the V and J assignments and clone size from that table. This sample holds more than 400,000 clones; 80% to 95% were observed only once. About 4.4% of the sample is in the top ten clones.

The intended sense of this specimen's treatment or condition label: some 20 received Ad26.COV2.S at low or high dose, single or two shots; about five received placebo; per-sample allocation not given. For vaccine and placebo recipients, repertoires were sequenced using samples collected on day 63 after the first injection. In Cohort 1b, 25 to 30 adults aged 18-55 years were enrolled at a single site in Boston, USA, between 29 July and 7 August 2020. Ad26.COV2.S was a replication-incompetent adenovirus type 26 vector expressing a prefusion-stabilized SARS-CoV-2 spike protein from the original Wuhan strain.

The sequence was collected from a person aged 18-65 years who received the Ad26.COV2.S COVID-19 vaccine or a placebo. Sequencing used peripheral blood, obtained in a trial of Ad26.COV2.S vaccine versus placebo. The rearrangement combines TRBV11-2 with TRBJ2-1; the D gene cannot be resolved reliably. Here is the DNA: TGTGCCAGCAGCTTCAAGTCCTTGAGCTCCTACAATGAGCAGTTCTTC. Translated, it gives CASSFKSLSSYNEQFF.